The 32 T cell receptor beta chains listed next were all sequenced from one sample in a study of response to subunit inactivated influenza vaccine. TCRdb itself ran the RT-PCR reads through MiXCR, one entry per CDR3 protein. The sample carries some 550,000 distinct CDR3 sequences, roughly a quarter recorded once. The data also belong to a second study, concerning T cells expressing NK-cell markers. Per that study: Making the TCR beta cDNA relied on 5'RACE template switching with UMIs.

The source was CD4+ T cells sorted from PBMCs, collected 11 to 12 days after vaccination. All receptors come from a man in his fifties who received an inactivated influenza vaccine.

The table lists this clonotype with a few counts. The chain combines TRBV11-2 with TRBJ1-2; unclear D gene. The germline gives CDR1 SGHAT, CDR2 FQNNGV. The CDR3 totals 15 residues. With 5 bases removed from V and 8 bases from J, the gap between germline ends came to 21 bases. In DNA, the CDR3 is TGTGCCAGCAGCATAAACCCCACACGGTTCGACGGCTACACCTTC. Amino acids: CASSINPTRFDGYTF.

The gene calls are TRBV27 and TRBJ1-1; no clear D gene. Germline V gene lookup returns CDR1 MNHEY and CDR2 SMNVEV (reference sequence). V lost 3 bases and J 5 bases, leaving 13 bases between the germline ends. The CDR3 is 14 residues long. CDR3 bases: TGTGCCAGCAGTTTTCGCAGTCTGGGGACTGAAGCTTTCTTT. Residues: CASSFRSLGTEAFF.

This clonotype was counted ten times or more. The chain joins TRBV3-1 to TRBJ2-1; no clear D gene. The V gene's germline CDR1 is LGHDT and CDR2 YNNKEL (reference sequence). The CDR3 length is 14 residues. V was cut by 1 base and J by 3 bases, with 7 bases left in between. CDR3 in DNA: TGTGCCAGCAGCCAAGGTGAAGGCTACAATGAGCAGTTCTTC. Encoded protein: CASSQGEGYNEQFF.

This clonotype showed up just a few times. The CDR3 loop is CASSYSGGLLSYEQYF. Written as DNA, the CDR3 is TGTGCCAGCAGTTACTCGGGAGGGCTACTCTCCTACGAGCAGTACTTC. The rearrangement joins TRBV6-2 or TRBV6-3 to TRBJ2-7; 7 bases map to TRBD2. This CDR3 is built from 16 residues. The V gene's germline CDR1 is MNHEY and CDR2 SVGEGT. V lost 0 bases, J lost 0 bases, and 5 bases stayed unmatched.

V gene TRBV20-1 combines with J gene TRBJ2-1, with no clear D. Between the trimmed V and J ends, which lost 4 bases and 6 bases, there was a span of 13 bases. Germline V lookup: CDR1 DFQATT, CDR2 SNEGSKA (reference sequence). This CDR3 comprises 13 residues. CDR3 sequence: CSAIGGLGNEQFF. CDR3 coding DNA: TGCAGTGCTATAGGTGGGCTCGGCAATGAGCAGTTCTTC.

The rearrangement uses TRBV20-1 and TRBJ2-3; 7 nucleotides align to TRBD1. Losses at the gene ends were 6 bases for V and 8 bases for J; bases not matched to a gene: 17. Per the germline V gene, CDR1 is DFQATT and CDR2 is SNEGSKA (reference sequence). The CDR3 contains 15 residues. CDR3 loop: CSAAPATGTSGTQYF. The CDR3, as DNA: TGCAGTGCCGCCCCGGCGACAGGGACCTCCGGTACGCAGTATTTT.

The rearrangement joins TRBV5-5 to TRBJ2-2, with D perhaps matching TRBD2 (6 bases). V was shortened by 8 bases and J by 5 bases, with 13 bases between the two germline ends. This CDR3 has 13 amino acids. CDR1 SGHKS and CDR2 YYEKEE come from the germline V gene (reference sequence). The CDR3 region has the DNA TGTGCCAGAAGCCTGGAGGGGACCGGGGAGCTGTTTTTT. It yields the protein CARSLEGTGELFF.

This clonotype has only a few counts. The chain carries TRBV29-1 and TRBJ1-1, with D uncertain. Trimming left V 7 bases short and J 2 bases short, with 11 bases between. The CDR3 loop spans 12 amino acids. Germline V gene sequence: CDR1 SQVTM, CDR2 ANQGSEA. CDR3 sequence: CSAAYSNTEAFF. CDR3 nucleotides: TGCAGCGCTGCATACAGCAACACTGAAGCTTTCTTT.

This chain joins TRBV5-5 and TRBJ2-3; no clear D. V dropped 2 bases and J dropped 6 bases, with 7 bases sitting between them. CDR1 is SGHKS, CDR2 YYEKEE, per germline (reference sequence). CDR3 size: 12 residues. Here the CDR3 reads CASSFSSDTQYF. CDR3 DNA: TGTGCCAGCAGCTTTAGTTCGGATACGCAGTATTTT.

The rearrangement joins TRBV29-1 to TRBJ2-5, with TRBD2 matching over 15 bases. Germline V gene sequence: CDR1 SQVTM, CDR2 ANQGSEA. J gave up 3 bases and V 5 bases, and 4 bases lay outside the gene matches. CDR3 length: 15 amino acids. The CDR3: CSVLGTSGRKETQYF. The CDR3 DNA sequence: TGCAGCGTTCTCGGGACTAGCGGGAGGAAAGAGACCCAGTACTTC.

The chain combines TRBV7-2 with TRBJ1-5; TRBD1 aligns across 7 bases. This CDR3 has 17 residues. CDR1 is SGHTA, CDR2 FQGNSA, per germline. Trimming at V came to 5 bases and at J to 6 bases, leaving 16 bases not matched to a gene. The CDR3 reads CASSPFTGTVKGQPQHF. The DNA for the CDR3 is TGTGCCAGCAGCCCCTTCACCGGGACAGTGAAGGGTCAGCCCCAGCATTTT. The whole variable domain, filled in from reference TRBV7-2 and TRBJ1-5, reads GAGVSQSPSNKVTEKGKDVELRCDPISGHTALYWYRQSLGQGLEFLIYFQGNSAPDKSGLPSDRFSAERTGGSVSTLTIQRTQQEDSAVYLCASSPFTGTVKGQPQHFGDGTRLSIL.

This clonotype was recorded a few times. This rearrangement joins TRBV7-8 to TRBJ2-1; 9 nucleotides align to TRBD2. Germline V gene lookup returns CDR1 SGHVS and CDR2 FQNEAQ. The V gene end was trimmed by 7 bases and the J gene end by 11 bases; junction bases not matched to a gene: 15. This CDR3 spans 15 amino acids. CDR3 loop: CASIQTPSGDRKQFF. DNA of the CDR3: TGTGCCAGCATCCAAACCCCTAGCGGGGACCGTAAGCAGTTCTTC.

In this sample, this clonotype turned up a few times. This chain joins TRBV6-1 and TRBJ1-2; TRBD1 aligns across 9 bases. CDR3 length: 17 amino acids. From germline, CDR1 is MNHNS and CDR2 SASEGT. The J segment lost 4 bases and the V segment lost 6 bases, leaving 15 bases of the junction unmatched. The CDR3 reads CASSNRGQRPLFYGYTF. The CDR3 DNA is TGTGCCAGCAGCAACAGGGGGCAAAGGCCCCTCTTCTATGGCTACACCTTC.

A few counts support this clonotype. The chain is built from TRBV7-2 and TRBJ2-3; 7 bases are a match to TRBD2. CDR3 length equals 17 residues. The V gene's germline CDR1 is SGHTA and CDR2 FQGNSA. The trim removed 3 bases at V and 6 bases at J, leaving 15 bases unmatched. CDR3 residues: CASSFRYSREFGDTQYF. The CDR3 DNA follows: TGTGCCAGCAGCTTCCGGTATTCGCGGGAGTTTGGGGATACGCAGTATTTT.

This clonotype was counted between two and nine times. CDR3 sequence reads: CAIRDRLESYEQYF. CDR3 DNA: TGTGCCATCCGGGACAGACTAGAATCCTACGAGCAGTACTTC. The chain recombines TRBV10-3 with TRBJ2-7; a possible D gene is TRBD1 (7 bases). This CDR3 is built from 14 residues. Germline V gene sequence: CDR1 ENHRY, CDR2 SYGVKD. V lost 8 bases, J lost 1 base, and 15 bases lay in between.

This clonotype was counted at least ten times. The chain couples TRBV5-1 to TRBJ2-1; 10 bases match TRBD2. Germline V gene lookup returns CDR1 SGHRS and CDR2 YFSETQ. Trimming removed 1 base from V and 4 bases from J; junction bases left unmatched: 2. CDR3 length: 15 residues. DNA of the CDR3: TGCGCCAGCAGCTTGCGGACTAGCGGATACAATGAGCAGTTCTTC. This gives the protein CASSLRTSGYNEQFF.

The rearrangement joins TRBV6-2 or TRBV6-3 to TRBJ2-7, with D possibly being TRBD2 (6 bases). The V gene lost 3 bases and the J gene lost 2 bases, with 11 bases spanning the gap. The CDR3 covers 14 residues. Germline loops: CDR1 MNHEY, CDR2 SVGEGT. The CDR3 sequence is CASSYPAGTYEQYF. In nucleotides, the CDR3 is TGTGCCAGCAGTTATCCGGCGGGGACCTACGAGCAGTACTTC.

CDR3: CASSPTWDRNTQYF. The CDR3 region has the DNA TGTGCCAGCAGCCCTACTTGGGATCGGAATACGCAGTATTTT. The genes are TRBV14 and TRBJ2-3; D call uncertain. Between the trimmed V and J ends, which lost 4 bases and 7 bases, there was a span of 15 bases. This CDR3 region has 14 residues. The V gene's germline CDR1 is SGHDN and CDR2 FVKESK.

The chain recombines TRBV10-3 with TRBJ1-1; no clear D gene. The CDR3 runs 15 residues. The V gene lost 6 bases and the J gene lost 0 bases, with 14 bases spanning the gap. Germline lookup yields CDR1 ENHRY and CDR2 SYGVKD. The CDR3 DNA reads TGTGCCATCAGCCGAGTGTCTGGGGTGAACACTGAAGCTTTCTTT. Encoded protein: CAISRVSGVNTEAFF.

The V call is TRBV20-1, the J call TRBJ2-5; D ambiguous. Trimming stripped 0 bases from V and 5 bases from J, with 19 bases between. The CDR3 is 16 amino acids. CDR1 and CDR2 from the germline V gene are DFQATT and SNEGSKA (reference sequence). This CDR3 reads CSARDKRFNLFETQYF. The CDR3 DNA is TGCAGTGCTAGAGATAAGAGGTTTAATCTGTTCGAGACCCAGTACTTC.

The gene calls are TRBV5-8 and TRBJ2-2; D might be TRBD1 (5 bases). The germline CDR1 and CDR2 sequences are SGHTS and YDEGEE. Trimming took off 4 bases at V and 3 bases at J, with 13 bases between the two ends. The CDR3 length is 15 residues. CDR3 DNA sequence: TGTGCCAGCAGCCTTGTAATCAGGGACACCGGGGAGCTGTTTTTT. Its translation: CASSLVIRDTGELFF.

The chain recombines TRBV4-3 with TRBJ2-3, with 10 bases that match TRBD2. CDR3 length equals 16 residues. From germline, CDR1 is LGHNA and CDR2 YSLEER. V was clipped by 3 bases and J by 4 bases; unmatched bases: 7. The CDR3 loop is CASSQRAGGMADTQYF. CDR3 in DNA: TGCGCCAGCAGCCAGAGAGCGGGAGGGATGGCAGATACGCAGTATTTT.

The gene calls are TRBV7-6 and TRBJ2-5; D is possibly TRBD2 (6 bases). Looked up from germline, CDR1 is SGHVS and CDR2 is FNYEAQ. The CDR3 has 15 residues. Trimming left V 4 bases short and J 5 bases short, with 17 bases between. This CDR3 is CASSSASALRETQYF. The CDR3 DNA sequence: TGTGCCAGCAGCTCCGCTAGCGCCCTCCGGGAGACCCAGTACTTC.

V and J are TRBV4-2 and TRBJ2-3; 7 bases are shared with TRBD2. The germline V gene has CDR1 LGHNA and CDR2 YNFKEQ. The V segment lost 1 base and the J segment 2 bases; nucleotides outside the gene matches: 6. The CDR3 has 16 residues. Here the CDR3 reads CASSQAAAGNTDTQYF. DNA for the CDR3: TGTGCCAGCAGCCAAGCAGCAGCGGGGAACACAGATACGCAGTATTTT.

The J gene is TRBJ1-6, the V gene TRBV6-1, with a weak D call TRBD1 (5 bases). Trimming pared 1 base from V and 10 bases from J, leaving 11 bases between. Per germline, CDR1 MNHNS and CDR2 SASEGT. The CDR3 has 14 amino acids. In DNA, the CDR3 is TGTGCCAGCAGTGAAGTTCAGGGACGATCACCCCTCCACTTT. It yields the protein CASSEVQGRSPLHF.

This clonotype was counted a few times. This sequence joins TRBV3-1 and TRBJ2-4; no reliable D call. Germline CDR1 LGHDT, CDR2 YNNKEL (reference sequence). With 1 base removed from V and 0 bases from J, the gap between germline ends came to 10 bases. The CDR3 sequence is 16 residues long. The CDR3 region is CASSQARLLAKNIQYF. CDR3 nucleotide sequence: TGTGCCAGCAGCCAAGCGCGACTTTTAGCCAAAAACATTCAGTACTTC.

The genes are TRBV7-9 and TRBJ2-1; possibly TRBD2 for D (6 bases). Per the germline V gene, CDR1 is SEHNR and CDR2 is FQNEAQ (reference sequence). The CDR3 extends over 16 amino acids. V shed 5 bases and J shed 5 bases, with 19 bases lying between them. CDR3 protein: CASSPGGRGLNNEQFF. CDR3 coding DNA: TGTGCCAGCAGCCCAGGAGGGAGAGGATTAAACAATGAGCAGTTCTTC.

A few counts support this clonotype. One junction end does not reproduce the germline sequence, and a read error may be involved. J is TRBJ2-5 and V is TRBV15; D unclear. Germline lookup yields CDR1 LNHNV and CDR2 YYDKDF (reference sequence). The length of the CDR3 is 14 residues. Here the CDR3 reads CATSRDRAQETQYF. CDR3 nucleotides: TGTGCCACCAGTAGAGACCGAGCTCAGGAGACCCAGTACTTC.

This clonotype was counted between two and nine times. The chain recombines TRBV28 with TRBJ2-1; 11 bases are shared with TRBD2. CDR1 and CDR2 (germline): MDHEN, SYDVKM. This CDR3 has 16 amino acids. Losses at the gene ends were 6 bases for V and 4 bases for J; bases not matched to a gene: 8. CDR3: CASSNSGTSGYNEQFF. CDR3 sequence (DNA): TGTGCCAGCAGCAACTCCGGGACTAGCGGTTACAATGAGCAGTTCTTC.

This clonotype has only a few counts. The chain employs TRBV6-2 or TRBV6-3 and TRBJ1-1; D remains unclear. Looked up from germline, CDR1 is MNHEY and CDR2 is SVGEGT. The CDR3 totals 13 residues. The V end was cut by 5 bases, the J end by 5 bases, with 12 bases between. The CDR3 DNA follows: TGTGCCAGCAGTGACCCCCCCGGGACTGAAGCTTTCTTT. Its protein is CASSDPPGTEAFF.

This clonotype occurred a few times. The chain is built from TRBV7-9 and TRBJ2-1; 14 positions agree with TRBD2. This CDR3 contains 15 residues. The germline V gene has CDR1 SEHNR and CDR2 FQNEAQ (reference sequence). V was pared by 5 bases and J by 9 bases, with 6 bases of the junction left unmatched. Here the CDR3 reads CASSVGLAGVSEQFF. CDR3 DNA sequence: TGTGCCAGCAGCGTGGGACTAGCGGGAGTTTCTGAGCAGTTCTTC.

The chain links TRBV9 to TRBJ2-1; 13 nucleotides line up with TRBD2. The CDR3 sequence is 16 residues long. The junction had 7 bases not matched to a gene; V was cut back by 4 bases and J by 6 bases. Germline CDR1 is SGDLS and CDR2 is YYNGEE. The CDR3 DNA reads as TGTGCCAGCAGCCCTACCGGGACTAGCGGGACCAATGAGCAGTTCTTC. Its translation is CASSPTGTSGTNEQFF.